The rows below give T cell receptor beta chains drawn from one sample of a study of regulatory T cells in long-lasting Graves disease. A single record per CDR3 protein comes from TCRdb applying MiXCR to the multiplex PCR reads. Found here are over 300,000 distinct CDR3 sequences, about a sixth of them singletons; the top ten hold approximately 22%. Sequences were derived from peripheral blood mononuclear cells (PBMCs), sampled at new diagnosis, from a patient treated with antithyroid drugs. These receptors came from a female donor with Graves disease. CDR3s leave out the opening cysteine and the closing phenylalanine or tryptophan.

v_call,j_call,cdr3_aa
TRBV15,TRBJ2-3,ATSRQTGGPTDTQY
TRBV27,TRBJ2-7,ASSLVDRSSYEQY
TRBV3-1,TRBJ1-1,ASSQNRGPAEAF
TRBV20-1,TRBJ2-2,SARASFTGELF
TRBV9,TRBJ2-2,ASSPGRTANTGELF
TRBV19,TRBJ2-7,ASSWTGESSYEQY
TRBV6-5,TRBJ2-2,ASSYGPPGQETQNTGELF
TRBV15,TRBJ1-2,ATSRGSGDGYT
TRBV20-1,TRBJ2-1,SARGQGAVLYNEQF
TRBV7-9,TRBJ1-5,ASSRDGYDQPQH
TRBV20-1,TRBJ2-1,SAPIRGLREQF
TRBV20-1,TRBJ2-1,SARDVRGGGAFEQF
TRBV11-2,TRBJ2-2,ASSLEIRFPTGELF
TRBV28,TRBJ1-2,ASSLRSPGQGDYGYT
TRBV4-1,TRBJ1-1,ASSHDGRRVDTEAF
TRBV19,TRBJ1-1,ASGEARGDTEAF
TRBV5-8,TRBJ2-1,ASSLLGELAHNEQF
TRBV24-1,TRBJ1-1,ATSAGQNTEAF
TRBV7-9,TRBJ1-1,ASSGGQGTLEAF
TRBV27,TRBJ1-2,ASSPQGIGSGYT
TRBV28,TRBJ1-1,ASSLPDRYTEAF
TRBV27,TRBJ1-2,ASSYTGTGKYGYT
TRBV7-7,TRBJ2-5,ASSPKGGRASGETQY
TRBV11-2,TRBJ2-2,ASSYGTGTTGELF
TRBV12-3/TRBV12-4,TRBJ2-3,ASSLHEEDTQY
TRBV7-3,TRBJ1-1,ASSLKRGETEAF
TRBV9,TRBJ2-2,ASSAPRGGVDTGELF
TRBV20-1,TRBJ2-1,SALGPFSSGTSGPLYNEQF
TRBV18,TRBJ1-2,ASSPTGRSEYGYT
TRBV5-1,TRBJ2-1,ASSTGWNEQF
TRBV7-9,TRBJ2-5,ASGRGTIQETQY
TRBV7-3,TRBJ2-5,ASSLIGGAKETQY
TRBV27,TRBJ2-1,ASSLGGRAKINEQF
TRBV5-6,TRBJ1-4,ASSPVGGEYEKLF
TRBV4-1,TRBJ2-4,ASSPSAGGNIQY
TRBV7-9,TRBJ1-2,ASSAVTYGYT
TRBV6-2/TRBV6-3,TRBJ2-7,ASSGSNYEQC
TRBV5-6,TRBJ2-7,ASSLWTSGGMYEQY
TRBV12-3/TRBV12-4,TRBJ2-4,ASMQGLAGLAKNIQY
TRBV28,TRBJ1-2,ASRSGTAPNYGYT
TRBV7-2,TRBJ2-3,ASSLVLQGSSTDTQY
TRBV7-9,TRBJ1-2,ASSLAGRSDGYT
TRBV6-2/TRBV6-3,TRBJ2-4,ASSPGGSQNIQY
TRBV7-2,TRBJ2-1,ASSFVLGGQGYNEQF
TRBV9,TRBJ1-4,ASSPSGTTNEKLF
TRBV12-3/TRBV12-4,TRBJ1-5,ASSRHLNQPQH
TRBV29-1,TRBJ2-6,SAGTSGVGSGANVLT
TRBV18,TRBJ1-2,ASSPRPGDGYT
TRBV6-5,TRBJ1-1,ASSYLADRNTEAF
TRBV6-1,TRBJ2-2,ASTNDRGRGTGELF
TRBV28,TRBJ1-6,ASSLQGQVFYNSPLH
TRBV11-2,TRBJ1-2,ASSTFSRGRQNYGYT
TRBV27,TRBJ2-1,ASSVPGGGEQF
TRBV7-9,TRBJ2-7,ASSHSGDRNHEQY